This T cell receptor (beta chain) originates from a study of naive and memory T cell subsets (dated by TCRdb to about 2017). Some background on the complete study: Sorted naive and memory T cell subsets from peripheral blood were analyzed in the study using a UMI-based, open-source pipeline for TCR alpha and beta sequencing. Complete agreement was observed between the functional CMV T cell responses and the IgG serology results. RNA was DNase-treated and reverse transcribed with TCR constant-region primers, mostly using SuperScript III. Overall results and qualifications from the work: RNA-based TCR counts may be affected by expression changes linked to T cell activation and differentiation. In both CD4 and CD8 cells, going from naive through CM, EM and EMRA, the Gini index went up while Shannon and inverse Simpson diversity went down. TCR abundance followed a power law whose exponent differed between naive and memory subsets but was consistent across the three individuals. A clonotype was defined as a single alpha or beta chain sequence rather than as a paired alpha/beta receptor. The repertoire findings for the naive and memory subsets could not be validated against a ground truth, as none was available. After error correction, only a single occurrence was seen for over 95% of naive TCR sequences, so much steeper abundance distributions were produced than in memory subsets.

Libraries were constructed by UMI-ligation and nested PCR. The beta constant-region primer was an equimolar mix of two oligonucleotides covering both TRBC1 and TRBC2. Four rounds of PCR were used to amplify ligated cDNA, with nested alpha and beta constant-region primers being used together with the SP2 primer. T4 RNA ligase 1 ligated a single-stranded oligonucleotide carrying the SP2 primer and a 12-nucleotide UMI to the cDNA 3' end. Incubation of the ligation reaction lasted about 19-24 hours at 16 degrees C. To avoid over-amplification, PCR2 was usually performed as a SYBR Green qPCR and halted once a predetermined threshold was reached. All purifications after the first were performed with Agencourt AMPure XP magnetic beads. Library amounts were measured by Qubit and library quality was assessed on a TapeStation, where the main peak was expected at around 650 bp. Pooled libraries were sequenced on an Illumina MiSeq using v2 2x251 paired-end kits, and typically roughly 0.95-2.1 million reads were obtained per sample. Each sample's library went into the pool at approximately 4 nM, and roughly 5-8% PhiX was added to help with cluster recognition. As for how the authors treated the data: V and J genes were assigned to Demultiplexor-processed FASTQ reads by Decombinator through tag matching, with a single base-pair mismatch being allowed. UMIs were used by Collapsinator to correct both sequencing errors and frequency errors arising from PCR heterogeneity. CDR3Translator translated TCRs and extracted CDR3s from the conserved cysteine to the FGXG phenylalanine, flagging non-productive sequences. Gini, Shannon entropy and inverse Simpson indices were calculated on repertoires subsampled to equal numbers of UMI-defined TCRs. Within the linear range, a power law was fitted to clonotype abundance distributions using maximum likelihood. When run on a single naive CD8 sample, MIGEC and the pipeline yielded similar UMI counts, similar unique TCR numbers and similar clonal distributions. A set of 7,322 CMV-associated CDR3 sequences, compiled from VDJdb and a published dataset, was used to search the repertoires. The public reads were quality trimmed at Q25 with fastp and then assembled into clones with MiXCR by TCRdb, keeping productive beta chains. Each CDR3 protein appears once, grouped with its most common genes and DNA. The V and J calls and clone size come from TCRdb's table, not from the authors' own analysis. The sample has some 22,000 distinct CDR3 sequences on record, around 8.8% of them singletons. The ten largest clones add up to 20% to 25% of the sample.

This clonotype has a count of ten or more. The clone's antigen remains unknown. Within one base of it there is no much larger clone, and no base qualities were kept. TCR alpha and beta chain libraries were amplified separately from the second PCR step onward. Donor CMV status was determined by IFNgamma production from CD4+ T cells after overnight stimulation of fresh PBMCs with CMV viral lysate. Using Miltenyi beads, CD4 T cells were first positively selected, and CD8 T cells were then positively selected from the CD4-negative fraction. After staining for CD3, CD4, CD8, CD45RA, CD27 and a live/dead dye, cells were sorted on a BD Aria II into four subsets based on CD45RA and CD27. A few healthy volunteers provided blood, and each donor's sample was split into CD4 and CD8 T cells and then further divided into four differentiation subsets. Roughly 110 ml of peripheral blood was collected from each donor, and PBMC were isolated by Ficoll-Paque PLUS density-gradient centrifugation. Sorted cells were lysed in RLT buffer, and RNA was extracted with a Qiagen RNeasy kit and stored at -80°C.

The CDR3, cysteine through phenylalanine, is 13 amino acids long. Only CDR3 DNA remains: 39 bases, in frame from the first base. Via the germline V gene, CDR1 is SNHLY and CDR2 FYNNEI. Relative to germline, V is 7 bases shorter and J is 3 bases shorter, with 10 bases between their ends. The chain is encoded by TRBV2 joined to TRBJ1-5; no D gene can be assigned with confidence. Sequences were obtained from central memory CD8+ T cells from blood. Read against the paper, the sample's cell subset or site label means: central memory, CD45RA- CD27+. This receptor was obtained from a human donor in good health. The nucleotide sequence is given as TGTGCCAGCATGAAGGCAGTCAATCAGCCCCAGCATTTT. It specifies CASMKAVNQPQHF.